Described below is a single T cell receptor (beta chain) sequence and its context. CDR1 and CDR2 from the germline V gene are SGHAT and FQNNGV. This CDR3 spans 13 amino acids. Trimming cost V 1 base and J 6 bases, with 9 bases left between them. These data are taken from a study of blood T cell repertoires in COVID-19. Study background: The United States, Italy and Spain provided the acute and convalescent COVID-19 samples.

Profiled with immunoSEQ multiplex PCR; TCRdb holds only in-frame clones, not every one. The table lists 200,000 to 250,000 clones, over 65% of them singletons. Cohort assignment relied on participant-reported clinical history. The recovered donors of Cohort 3 showed two negative PCRs, clearance, or symptom resolution. The receptor comes from a woman aged 60-75 years who had recovered from COVID-19. Sequenced: PBMCs or T cells enriched from blood (not recorded which). V is TRBV11-2 and J is TRBJ1-1, with a possible D match to TRBD1 (6 bases). DNA of the CDR3: TGTGCCAGCAGCTTAGCAGGGGCCGCTGAAGCTTTCTTT. Translation: CASSLAGAAEAFF.